This T cell receptor beta chain was sequenced in a study of shared clonotypes between healthy human individuals (dated by TCRdb to 2018 to 2021). For the study in its entirety: The cohort included a few men and two women between 18 and 49 years of age. For each donor, CD4 naive and CD4 memory were each given three plates, CD8 naive was given two plates, and CD8 memory was given one plate. To estimate repertoire size and how much clonotype sharing occurs between individuals, the study deeply sequenced the blood TCR repertoires of five healthy adults. Libraries were prepared and TCR repertoires were sequenced by different laboratories using diverse techniques, in order to increase sequencing depth and limit assay-specific biases. Between about 0.94 and 10 billion PBMCs per donor were obtained by leukapheresis.

V is reduced by 0 bases and J by 2 bases, leaving a spacing of 11 bases between them. CDR3 length: 16 amino acids, cysteine to phenylalanine. The kept DNA is CDR3 alone, 48 bases in frame from the first base. Per the germline V gene, MGHRA is the CDR1 and YSYEKL is the CDR2. Using the deep immunoSEQ assay, multiplex PCR amplified TCR CDR3 regions from genomic DNA. Extracted genomic DNA from each cell subset was distributed evenly across all wells of several immunoSEQ 96-well plates, and each plate was treated as a replicate. For sorted subsets, each replicate PCR was loaded with approximately 200 ng genomic DNA, equivalent to about 33,000 T cell genomes. Purified libraries were quantified with a Qubit 3.0 fluorometer, sized on a Bioanalyzer 2100, and re-quantified with the KAPA Library Quantification kit. Every immunoSEQ 96-well plate was sequenced on a separate single-read 150-cycle Illumina NextSeq 550 flow cell. In the source study's methods: Because only junctional sequences without quality scores were contained in the immunoSEQ output, filtering matching that applied to full-length reads could not be performed. To assign V/J genes and CDR3, sequences were annotated using PyIR, a Python wrapper for IgBLAST v1.9, with IMGT germline references. Reads were removed for weak V/J assignments (E-value above 1e-6), missing CDR3, stop codons, out-of-frame junctions, or ambiguous translated residues. A V3J clonotype was defined by an identical inferred V gene, J gene, and CDR3 amino acid sequence. To compute the percentage overlap between repertoires, the number of shared unique clonotypes was divided by the size of the smaller repertoire. Three approaches were used to assess repertoire richness: RTK rarefaction, the Chao1 estimator, and Recon v2.1 estimates of unobserved clonotypes. Generation probabilities for all TCRbeta clonotypes obtained by the gDNA method from a handful of donors were computed using OLGA. The table comes from immuneACCESS by way of TCRdb, which keeps in-frame sequences with V and J called. Part of the clones is missing from these tables; in studies checked, under half for an unresolved V gene and the rest for unknown reasons. V and J calls and clone size are copied from that table; D and trimming were computed from the DNA. The table for this sample lists over 400,000 clones; 95% to 96% of them were counted only once. 0.05% to 0.08% of the sample goes to the ten largest clones.

The study at large found these results: When a few donors were compared, the shared fraction of clonotypes was about 5% for naive CD4, over 3% for naive CD8, 2.3% for memory CD4, and approximately 0.4% for memory CD8. Incomplete sequencing was indicated by rarefaction of sorted-subset datasets, despite the large sequencing depth. The small number of donors limited the genetic and exposure-history diversity represented. Naive subsets generally had larger estimated clonotype richness than memory subsets did. Sampling was limited to blood, and TCR repertoires in tissue likely differ from TCR repertoires in blood. Compared with non-shared clonotypes, the clonotypes found in all four sorted-subset donors had higher generation probabilities. Pairwise subsampling indicated that sequencing depth was expected to affect the degree of clonotype sharing among donors.

The donors were healthy, HIV-negative adults who had no recently reported acute infections or vaccinations. Every donor was a Caucasian adult living in Nashville, Tennessee, USA. CD4+ T cells were enriched by magnetic negative selection, after which naive cells were positively selected on CD45RA and the negative fraction was taken as the memory subset. After blood collection by leukapheresis, PBMCs were isolated using Ficoll-Histopaque density gradient centrifugation and then cryopreserved in the vapor phase of liquid nitrogen. Analytical flow cytometry was used to check the purity and quantity of every magnetically sorted T cell population. From each sorted fraction, genomic DNA was isolated and quantified by UV absorbance on a Nanodrop 2000c. In regard to this clone: Its antigen is still unknown. No base-level quality is on record; no much larger clone is a single base apart.

The specimen was naive CD4+ T cells sorted from blood. The sample's cell subset or site label, in plain terms: CD45RA+ positively selected. The TCR was taken from a young woman in good health. The rearranged chain carries TRBV4-1 and TRBJ1-5; matching of 5 bases hints at TRBD1 as the D gene. The CDR3 corresponds to CASSQDGGFGNQPQHF. In nucleotide form, the sequence is TGCGCCAGCAGCCAAGATGGGGGTTTCGGCAATCAGCCCCAGCATTTT.